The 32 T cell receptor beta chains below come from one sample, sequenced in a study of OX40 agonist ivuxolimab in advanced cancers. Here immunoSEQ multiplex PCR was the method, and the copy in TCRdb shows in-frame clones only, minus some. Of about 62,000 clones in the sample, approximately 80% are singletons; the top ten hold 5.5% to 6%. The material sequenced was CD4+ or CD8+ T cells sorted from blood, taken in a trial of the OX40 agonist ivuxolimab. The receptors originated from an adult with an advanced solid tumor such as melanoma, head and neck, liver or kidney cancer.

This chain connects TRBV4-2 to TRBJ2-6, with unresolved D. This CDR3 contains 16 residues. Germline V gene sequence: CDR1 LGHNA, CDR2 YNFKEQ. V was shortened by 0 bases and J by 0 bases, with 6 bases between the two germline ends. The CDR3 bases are TGTGCCAGCAGCCAAGAGAGCCACTCTGGGGCCAACGTCCTGACTTTC. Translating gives CASSQESHSGANVLTF.

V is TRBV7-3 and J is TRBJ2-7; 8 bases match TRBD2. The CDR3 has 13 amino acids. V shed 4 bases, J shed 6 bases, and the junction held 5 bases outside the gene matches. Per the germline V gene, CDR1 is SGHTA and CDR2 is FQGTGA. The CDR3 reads CASSSAGGIEQYF. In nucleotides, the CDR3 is TGTGCCAGCAGCTCCGCGGGAGGTATCGAGCAGTACTTC.

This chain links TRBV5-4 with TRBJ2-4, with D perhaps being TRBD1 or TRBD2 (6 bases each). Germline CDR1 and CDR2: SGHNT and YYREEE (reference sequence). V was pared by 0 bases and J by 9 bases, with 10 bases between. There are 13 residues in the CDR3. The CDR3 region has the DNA TGTGCCAGCAGCTTGGTTGAGGGGGGCATTCAGTACTTC. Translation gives CASSLVEGGIQYF. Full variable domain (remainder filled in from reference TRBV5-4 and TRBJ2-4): ETGVTQSPTHLIKTRGQQVTLRCSSQSGHNTVSWYQQALGQGPQFIFQYYREEENGRGNFPPRFSGLQFPNYSSELNVNALELDDSALYLCASSLVEGGIQYFGAGTRLSVL.

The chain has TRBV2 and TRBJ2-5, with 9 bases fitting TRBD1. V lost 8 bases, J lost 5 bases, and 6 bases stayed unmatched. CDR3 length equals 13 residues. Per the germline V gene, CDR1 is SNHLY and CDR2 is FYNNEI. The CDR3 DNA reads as TGTGCCAGCCAACAGGGGGCCCAGGAGACCCAGTACTTC. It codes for CASQQGAQETQYF. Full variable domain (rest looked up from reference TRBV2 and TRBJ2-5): EPEVTQTPSHQVTQMGQEVILRCVPISNHLYFYWYRQILGQKVEFLVSFYNNEISEKSEIFDDQFSVERPDGSNFTLKIRSTKLEDSAMYFCASQQGAQETQYFGPGTRLLVL.

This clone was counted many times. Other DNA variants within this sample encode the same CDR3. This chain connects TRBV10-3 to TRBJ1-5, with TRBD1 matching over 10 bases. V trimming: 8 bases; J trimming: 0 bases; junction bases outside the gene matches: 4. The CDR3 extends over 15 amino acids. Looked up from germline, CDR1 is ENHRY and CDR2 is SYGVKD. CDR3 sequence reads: CAIGTGDYSNQPQHF. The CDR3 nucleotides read TGTGCCATCGGGACAGGGGACTATAGCAATCAGCCCCAGCATTTT.

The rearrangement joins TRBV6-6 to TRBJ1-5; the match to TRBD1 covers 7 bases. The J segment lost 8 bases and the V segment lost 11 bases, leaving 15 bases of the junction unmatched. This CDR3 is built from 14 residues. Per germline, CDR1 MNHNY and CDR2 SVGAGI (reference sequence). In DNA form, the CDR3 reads TGTGCCGTCGATACAGGGGCCCCGTTCGAGCCCCAGCATTTT. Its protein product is CAVDTGAPFEPQHF.

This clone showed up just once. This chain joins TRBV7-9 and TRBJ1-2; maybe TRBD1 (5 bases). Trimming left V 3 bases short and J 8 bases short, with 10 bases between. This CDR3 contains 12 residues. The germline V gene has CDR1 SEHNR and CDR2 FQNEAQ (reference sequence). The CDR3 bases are TGTGCCAGCAGCTTCGACAGTAGCGGCTACACCTTC. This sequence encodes CASSFDSSGYTF.

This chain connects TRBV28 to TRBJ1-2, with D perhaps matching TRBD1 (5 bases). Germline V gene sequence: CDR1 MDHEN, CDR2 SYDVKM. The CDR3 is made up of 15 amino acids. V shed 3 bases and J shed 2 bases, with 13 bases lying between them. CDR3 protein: CASSLAQEANYGYTF. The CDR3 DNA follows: TGTGCCAGCAGTTTGGCACAGGAGGCAAACTATGGCTACACCTTC.

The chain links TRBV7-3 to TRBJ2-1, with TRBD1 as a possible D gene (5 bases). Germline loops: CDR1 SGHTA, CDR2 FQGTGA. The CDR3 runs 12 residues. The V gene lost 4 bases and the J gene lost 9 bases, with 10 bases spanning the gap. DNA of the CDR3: TGTGCCAGCAGCTCTCGTAGGGGTGAGCAGTTCTTC. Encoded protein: CASSSRRGEQFF.

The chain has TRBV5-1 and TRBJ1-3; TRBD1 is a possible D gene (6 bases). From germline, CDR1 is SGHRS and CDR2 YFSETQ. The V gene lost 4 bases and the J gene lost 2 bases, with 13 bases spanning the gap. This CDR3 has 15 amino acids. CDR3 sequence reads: CASSPEPGAGNTIYF. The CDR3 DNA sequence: TGCGCCAGCAGCCCGGAACCAGGGGCTGGAAACACCATATATTTT.

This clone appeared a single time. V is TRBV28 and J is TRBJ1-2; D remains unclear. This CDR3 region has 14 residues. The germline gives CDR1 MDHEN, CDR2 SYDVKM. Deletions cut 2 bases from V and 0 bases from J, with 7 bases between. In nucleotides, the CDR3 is TGTGCCAGCAGTTTACCAGCAGCTAACTATGGCTACACCTTC. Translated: CASSLPAANYGYTF.

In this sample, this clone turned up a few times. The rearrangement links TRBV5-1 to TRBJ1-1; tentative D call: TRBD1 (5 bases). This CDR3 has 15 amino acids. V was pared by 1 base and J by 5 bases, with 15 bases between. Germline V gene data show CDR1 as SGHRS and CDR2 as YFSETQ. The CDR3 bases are TGCGCCAGCAGCTTGATCCCCAGGGAGGATACTGAAGCTTTCTTT. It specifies CASSLIPREDTEAFF.

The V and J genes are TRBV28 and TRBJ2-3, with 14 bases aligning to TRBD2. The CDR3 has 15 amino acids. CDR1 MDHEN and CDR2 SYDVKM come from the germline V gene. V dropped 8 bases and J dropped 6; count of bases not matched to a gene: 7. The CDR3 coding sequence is TGTGCCAGCCCGCTGGGACTAGCGGGAGTCGATACGCAGTATTTT. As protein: CASPLGLAGVDTQYF.

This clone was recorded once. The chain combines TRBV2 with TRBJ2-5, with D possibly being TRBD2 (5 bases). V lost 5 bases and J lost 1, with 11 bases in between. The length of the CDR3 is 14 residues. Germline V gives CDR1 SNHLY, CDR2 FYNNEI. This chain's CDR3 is CASSSSQIQETQYF. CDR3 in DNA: TGTGCCAGCAGTTCTAGCCAAATCCAAGAGACCCAGTACTTC.

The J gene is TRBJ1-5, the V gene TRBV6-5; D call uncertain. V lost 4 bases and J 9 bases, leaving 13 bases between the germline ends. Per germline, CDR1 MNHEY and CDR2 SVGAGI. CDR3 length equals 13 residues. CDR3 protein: CASSFLTPAPQHF. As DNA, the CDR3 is TGTGCCAGCAGTTTCCTAACACCTGCGCCCCAGCATTTT.

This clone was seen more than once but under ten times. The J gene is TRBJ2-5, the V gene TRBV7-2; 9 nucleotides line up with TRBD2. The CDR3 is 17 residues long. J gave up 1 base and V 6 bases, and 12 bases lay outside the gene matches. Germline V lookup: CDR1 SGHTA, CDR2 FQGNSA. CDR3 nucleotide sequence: TGTGCCAGCAGATCTACATTTGGGACTAGCATCCAAGAGACCCAGTACTTC. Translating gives CASRSTFGTSIQETQYF.

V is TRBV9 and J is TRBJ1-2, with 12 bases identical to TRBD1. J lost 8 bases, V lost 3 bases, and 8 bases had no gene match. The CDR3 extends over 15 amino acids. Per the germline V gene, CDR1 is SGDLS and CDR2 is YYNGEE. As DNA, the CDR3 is TGTGCCAGCAGCGAGACCGGGACAGGGGGCTGGGGCTACACCTTC. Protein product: CASSETGTGGWGYTF.

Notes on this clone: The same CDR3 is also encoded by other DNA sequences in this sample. The CDR3 DNA reads as TGTGCCAGCCAGGGGTCGAACACTGAAGCTTTCTTT. Protein sequence: CASQGSNTEAFF. The chain is built from TRBV9 and TRBJ1-1, with D possibly TRBD1 on 6 matching bases. From germline, CDR1 is SGDLS and CDR2 YYNGEE. Trimming took off 7 bases at V and 1 base at J, with 8 bases between the two ends. The CDR3 spans 12 residues.

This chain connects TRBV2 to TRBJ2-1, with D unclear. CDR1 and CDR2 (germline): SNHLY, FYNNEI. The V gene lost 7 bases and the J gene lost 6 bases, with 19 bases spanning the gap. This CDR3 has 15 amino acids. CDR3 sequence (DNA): TGTGCCAGCATCGCCGTTGGAGTAGACACCAATGAGCAGTTCTTC. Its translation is CASIAVGVDTNEQFF.

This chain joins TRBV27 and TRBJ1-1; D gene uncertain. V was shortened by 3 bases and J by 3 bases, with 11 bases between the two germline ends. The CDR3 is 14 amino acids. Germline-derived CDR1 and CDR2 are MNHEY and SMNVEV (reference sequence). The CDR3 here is CASSFSSGYTEAFF. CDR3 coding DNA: TGTGCCAGCAGTTTTTCCTCAGGATACACTGAAGCTTTCTTT.

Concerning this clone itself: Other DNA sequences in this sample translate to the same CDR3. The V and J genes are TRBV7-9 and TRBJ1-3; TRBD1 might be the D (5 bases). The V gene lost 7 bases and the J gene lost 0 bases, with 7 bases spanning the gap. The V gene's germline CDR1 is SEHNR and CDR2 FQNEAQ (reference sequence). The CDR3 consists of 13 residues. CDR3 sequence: CASKGFSGNTIYF. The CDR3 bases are TGTGCCAGCAAGGGGTTCTCTGGAAACACCATATATTTT.

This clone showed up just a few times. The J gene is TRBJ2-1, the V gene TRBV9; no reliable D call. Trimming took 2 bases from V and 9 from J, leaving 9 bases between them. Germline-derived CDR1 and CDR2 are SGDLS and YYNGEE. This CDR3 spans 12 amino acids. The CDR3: CASSVELGEQFF. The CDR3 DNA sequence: TGTGCCAGCAGCGTCGAACTCGGTGAGCAGTTCTTC.

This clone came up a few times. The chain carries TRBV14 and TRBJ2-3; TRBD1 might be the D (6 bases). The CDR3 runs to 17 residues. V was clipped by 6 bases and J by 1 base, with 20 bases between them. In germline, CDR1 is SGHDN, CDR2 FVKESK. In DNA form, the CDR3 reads TGTGCCAGCAGTCGAATCAGCCAGGGGCCTCGCACAGATACGCAGTATTTT. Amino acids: CASSRISQGPRTDTQYF. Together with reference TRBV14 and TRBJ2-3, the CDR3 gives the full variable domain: EAGVTQFPSHSVIEKGQTVTLRCDPISGHDNLYWYRRVMGKEIKFLLHFVKESKQDESGMPNNRFLAERTGGTYSTLKVQPAELEDSGVYFCASSRISQGPRTDTQYFGPGTRLTVL.

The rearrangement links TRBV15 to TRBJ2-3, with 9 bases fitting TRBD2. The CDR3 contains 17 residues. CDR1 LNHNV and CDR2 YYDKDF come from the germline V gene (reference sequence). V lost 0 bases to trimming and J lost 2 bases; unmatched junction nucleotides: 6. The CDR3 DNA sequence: TGTGCCACCAGCAGAGATGGTCTAGCGGGGTCCACAGATACGCAGTATTTT. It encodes CATSRDGLAGSTDTQYF.

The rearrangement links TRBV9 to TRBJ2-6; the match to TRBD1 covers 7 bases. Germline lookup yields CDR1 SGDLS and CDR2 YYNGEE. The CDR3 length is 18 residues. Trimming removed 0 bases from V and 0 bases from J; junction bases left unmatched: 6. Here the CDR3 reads CASSVGVTGFSGANVLTF. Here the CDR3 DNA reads TGTGCCAGCAGCGTAGGCGTGACAGGGTTCTCTGGGGCCAACGTCCTGACTTTC.

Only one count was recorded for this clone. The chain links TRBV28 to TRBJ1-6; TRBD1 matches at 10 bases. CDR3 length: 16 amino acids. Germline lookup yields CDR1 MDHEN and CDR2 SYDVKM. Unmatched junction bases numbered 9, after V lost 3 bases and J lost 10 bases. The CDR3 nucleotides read TGTGCCAGCAGTTTGGGACAGGGGCCCCGCGGGTCACCCCTCCACTTT. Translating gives CASSLGQGPRGSPLHF. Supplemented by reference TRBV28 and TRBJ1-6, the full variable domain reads DVKVTQSSRYLVKRTGEKVFLECVQDMDHENMFWYRQDPGLGLRLIYFSYDVKMKEKGDIPEGYSVSREKKERFSLILESASTNQTSMYLCASSLGQGPRGSPLHFGNGTRLTVT.

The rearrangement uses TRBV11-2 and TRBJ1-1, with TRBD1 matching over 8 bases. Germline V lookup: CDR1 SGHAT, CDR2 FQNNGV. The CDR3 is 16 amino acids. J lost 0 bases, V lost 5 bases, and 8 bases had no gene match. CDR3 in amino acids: CASSLGQGIMNTEAFF. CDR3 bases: TGTGCCAGCAGCCTTGGACAGGGAATAATGAACACTGAAGCTTTCTTT.

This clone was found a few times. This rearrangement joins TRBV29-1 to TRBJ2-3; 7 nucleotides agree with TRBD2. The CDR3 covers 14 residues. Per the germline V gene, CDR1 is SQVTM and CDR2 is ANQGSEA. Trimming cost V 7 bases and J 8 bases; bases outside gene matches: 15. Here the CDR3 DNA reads TGCAGCGCGGGGGAGGGTTCGCACAGAGGTACGCAGTATTTT. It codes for CSAGEGSHRGTQYF.

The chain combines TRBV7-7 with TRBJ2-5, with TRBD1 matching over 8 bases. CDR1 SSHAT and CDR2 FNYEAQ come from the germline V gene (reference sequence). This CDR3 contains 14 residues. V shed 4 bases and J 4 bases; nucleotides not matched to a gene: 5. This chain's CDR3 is CASSYTGTGETQYF. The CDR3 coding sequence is TGTGCCAGCAGCTATACCGGGACAGGAGAGACCCAGTACTTC.

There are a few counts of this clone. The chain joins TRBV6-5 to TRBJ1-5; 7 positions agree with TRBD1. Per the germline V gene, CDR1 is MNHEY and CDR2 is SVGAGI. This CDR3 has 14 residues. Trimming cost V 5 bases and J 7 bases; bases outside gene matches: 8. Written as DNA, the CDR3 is TGTGCCAGCAGTCGTTCAGGGGGAGGGCAGCCCCAGCATTTT. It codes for CASSRSGGGQPQHF.

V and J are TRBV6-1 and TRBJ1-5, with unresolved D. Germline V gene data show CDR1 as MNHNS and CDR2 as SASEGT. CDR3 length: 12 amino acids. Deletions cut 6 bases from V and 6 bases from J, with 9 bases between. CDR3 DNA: TGTGCCAGCAGAGAACCGACTCAGCCCCAGCATTTT. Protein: CASREPTQPQHF.

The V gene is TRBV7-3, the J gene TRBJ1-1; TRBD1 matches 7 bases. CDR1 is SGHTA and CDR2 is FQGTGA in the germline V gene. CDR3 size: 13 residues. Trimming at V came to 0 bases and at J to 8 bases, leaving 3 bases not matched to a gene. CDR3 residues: CASSLTGQQEAFF. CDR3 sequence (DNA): TGTGCCAGCAGCTTAACGGGACAGCAAGAAGCTTTCTTT.